A single sample is the source of the 25 T cell receptor beta chains below, sequenced in a study of blood T cell repertoires in COVID-19. Measured with immunoSEQ multiplex PCR; TCRdb has only the in-frame clones, and not every one. This table has 90,000 to 120,000 clones, around 83% appearing once. Sequenced sample: peripheral blood. The origin of the receptors is a woman in her 70s with acute or convalescent COVID-19.

The chain has TRBV11-1 and TRBJ1-2; D perhaps matches TRBD1 (6 bases). Trimming shortened V by 5 bases and J by 6 bases, and 10 bases separated the two germline ends. The CDR3 is made up of 12 amino acids. The V gene's germline CDR1 is SGHAT and CDR2 FQDESV (reference sequence). This chain's CDR3 is CASSAAGDGYTF. The CDR3 coding sequence is TGTGCCAGCAGCGCTGCAGGGGATGGCTACACCTTC.

V is TRBV7-6 and J is TRBJ2-2, with a possible D match to TRBD1 (5 bases). The length of the CDR3 is 14 residues. V lost 5 bases and J 1 base, leaving 8 bases between the germline ends. The germline gives CDR1 SGHVS, CDR2 FNYEAQ. This CDR3 reads CASSPGQNTGELFF. DNA for the CDR3: TGTGCCAGCAGCCCCGGACAGAACACCGGGGAGCTGTTTTTT.

The CDR3 bases are TGTGCCAGCAGTTACTCCGGGGTCTCCTATAATTCACCCCTCCACTTT. Protein sequence: CASSYSGVSYNSPLHF. The chain links TRBV6-5 to TRBJ1-6, with no clear D. Trimming cost V 0 bases and J 0 bases, with 6 bases left between them. The CDR3 spans 16 residues. The germline V gene encodes CDR1 MNHEY and CDR2 SVGAGI.

V usage is TRBV5-1 and J usage is TRBJ2-3; possibly TRBD2 for D (6 bases). The V end lost 0 bases, the J end lost 5 bases, and 19 bases lay between the germline ends. Germline CDR1 SGHRS, CDR2 YFSETQ. This CDR3 comprises 17 residues. As DNA, the CDR3 is TGCGCCAGCAGCTTGGTTCCTAGCGCCCGATCGAAAGATACGCAGTATTTT. This translates into CASSLVPSARSKDTQYF.

This rearrangement joins TRBV24-1 to TRBJ2-5, with D uncertain. V gave up 4 bases and J gave up 6 bases, with 8 bases separating them. The CDR3 contains 12 residues. Germline assignment: CDR1 KGHDR and CDR2 SFDVKD. The CDR3 DNA reads as TGTGCCACCAGTGACTATTTCAAGACCCAGTACTTC. Encoded protein: CATSDYFKTQYF.

The chain links TRBV28 to TRBJ2-4; D is ambiguous. The CDR3 is 13 amino acids. V was shortened by 7 bases and J by 3 bases, with 10 bases between the two germline ends. In germline, CDR1 is MDHEN, CDR2 SYDVKM. The CDR3 bases are TGTGCCAGCACCAGCGCTAACAAAAACATTCAGTACTTC. Its protein product is CASTSANKNIQYF.

The chain recombines TRBV6-5 with TRBJ1-5, with D tentatively TRBD1 (5 bases). This CDR3 is built from 15 residues. Trimming stripped 5 bases from V and 1 base from J, with 12 bases between. Germline V lookup: CDR1 MNHEY, CDR2 SVGAGI. CDR3 residues: CASSQSGLSNQPQHF. CDR3 DNA: TGTGCCAGCAGTCAGTCAGGGTTGAGCAATCAGCCCCAGCATTTT.

CDR3 DNA sequence: TGTGCCAGCAACGGTTTCCTCACAGATACGCAGTATTTT. Its translation is CASNGFLTDTQYF. The V and J genes are TRBV7-2 and TRBJ2-3; D is ambiguous. CDR1 and CDR2 from the germline V gene are SGHTA and FQGNSA. Trimming pared 7 bases from V and 2 bases from J, leaving 10 bases between. CDR3 size: 13 residues.

The chain couples TRBV7-3 to TRBJ2-3, with 8 bases fitting TRBD1. Germline loops: CDR1 SGHTA, CDR2 FQGTGA. This CDR3 is built from 14 residues. V shed 3 bases, J shed 1 base, and the junction held 0 bases outside the gene matches. CDR3 coding DNA: TGTGCCAGCAGCTTGGGACAGGGCACAGATACGCAGTATTTT. It specifies CASSLGQGTDTQYF.

This clone occurred once. The chain recombines TRBV6-6 with TRBJ1-1, with D hard to call. CDR3 size: 15 residues. Germline V gene lookup returns CDR1 MNHNY and CDR2 SVGAGI (reference sequence). V was pared by 0 bases and J by 2 bases, with 10 bases between. Here the CDR3 DNA reads TGTGCCAGCAGTTACTCGTTGGCAGAAAACACTGAAGCTTTCTTT. Its translation: CASSYSLAENTEAFF.

The CDR3 DNA follows: TGTGCCAGTAGTATTAGCGGGGGGGTTCCGAACACCGGGGAGCTGTTTTTT. This translates into CASSISGGVPNTGELFF. V is TRBV19 and J is TRBJ2-2, with 11 bases matching TRBD2. This CDR3 contains 17 residues. CDR1 and CDR2 from the germline V gene are LNHDA and SQIVND (reference sequence). The V gene end was trimmed by 3 bases and the J gene end by 0 bases; junction bases not matched to a gene: 3.

The chain uses TRBV28 and TRBJ1-5; possible D gene TRBD1, 5 bases. The germline V gene has CDR1 MDHEN and CDR2 SYDVKM. This CDR3 region has 13 residues. With 7 bases removed from V and 9 bases from J, the gap between germline ends came to 16 bases. The CDR3 region has the DNA TGTGCCAGCACCCGAGCGGGGGTGGCGCCCCAGCATTTT. Translation: CASTRAGVAPQHF. Variable domain in full (rest from reference TRBV28 and TRBJ1-5): DVKVTQSSRYLVKRTGEKVFLECVQDMDHENMFWYRQDPGLGLRLIYFSYDVKMKEKGDIPEGYSVSREKKERFSLILESASTNQTSMYLCASTRAGVAPQHFGDGTRLSIL.

V and J are TRBV6-5 and TRBJ1-6; D is unresolved. Germline-derived CDR1 and CDR2 are MNHEY and SVGAGI. V lost 7 bases, J lost 8 bases, and 15 bases lay in between. The CDR3 totals 14 residues. The CDR3: CASTPPRRDSPLHF. Here the CDR3 DNA reads TGTGCCAGCACCCCCCCGAGGCGGGATTCACCCCTCCACTTT.

This chain connects TRBV6-5 to TRBJ2-7, with D unresolved. The CDR3 consists of 12 residues. V was clipped by 4 bases and J by 9 bases, with 13 bases between them. CDR1 MNHEY and CDR2 SVGAGI come from the germline V gene. In DNA, the CDR3 is TGTGCCAGCAGTTCTCCGGAGCCCGGGCAGTACTTC. Its protein product is CASSSPEPGQYF.

The chain carries TRBV13 and TRBJ2-7; D possibly corresponds to TRBD1 (6 bases). The CDR3 totals 16 residues. V was pared by 5 bases and J by 2 bases, with 19 bases between. In germline, CDR1 is PRHDT, CDR2 FYEKMQ (reference sequence). CDR3 bases: TGTGCCAGCAGCAAAGGAGGACAGCTCGGTACCTACGAGCAGTACTTC. Translated, it gives CASSKGGQLGTYEQYF.

The chain employs TRBV27 and TRBJ1-2; TRBD1 aligns across 10 bases. This CDR3 has 14 residues. J gave up 6 bases and V 8 bases, and 9 bases lay outside the gene matches. Looked up from germline, CDR1 is MNHEY and CDR2 is SMNVEV (reference sequence). CDR3 amino acids: CASRGLGQGNGYTF. Here the CDR3 DNA reads TGTGCCAGCCGAGGACTGGGACAGGGGAATGGCTACACCTTC.

The chain links TRBV18 to TRBJ2-1, with a weak D call TRBD2 (6 bases). V was cut by 2 bases and J by 5 bases, with 19 bases left in between. Germline CDR1 KGHSH, CDR2 LQKENI. The CDR3 has 17 amino acids. Written as DNA, the CDR3 is TGTGCCAGCTCACCAGAACGGACTATCGCGGGCGACAATGAGCAGTTCTTC. It encodes CASSPERTIAGDNEQFF.

This rearrangement joins TRBV10-1 to TRBJ2-1, with D perhaps matching TRBD2 (6 bases). CDR1 is WNHNN and CDR2 is SYGVQD in the germline V gene (reference sequence). V was trimmed by 6 bases and J by 10 bases, leaving 16 bases between them. CDR3 size: 13 residues. The DNA for the CDR3 is TGCGCCAGCAGATCGGGACTGGCGGGGGAGCAGTTCTTC. It codes for CASRSGLAGEQFF.

V is TRBV5-1 and J is TRBJ2-3; possible D gene TRBD1, 5 bases. This CDR3 has 17 residues. CDR1 is SGHRS, CDR2 YFSETQ, per germline. Trimming stripped 0 bases from V and 0 bases from J, with 14 bases between. CDR3 bases: TGCGCCAGCAGCTTGGACCCTCAGGGCCGGAGCACAGATACGCAGTATTTT. Encoded protein: CASSLDPQGRSTDTQYF.

This clone was counted once. The chain has TRBV9 and TRBJ2-7; 14 bases line up with TRBD2. Germline-derived CDR1 and CDR2 are SGDLS and YYNGEE. CDR3 length: 15 amino acids. The V and J ends lost 0 bases and 4 bases, in that order; junction bases with no gene match: 0. CDR3 sequence reads: CASSVGTSGRYEQYF. The CDR3 DNA reads as TGTGCCAGCAGCGTAGGGACTAGCGGGAGGTACGAGCAGTACTTC.

The CDR3 DNA sequence: TGTGCCAGCAGGGTCGGTGTGGTGGATACGCAGTATTTT. Amino acids: CASRVGVVDTQYF. V usage is TRBV6-6 and J usage is TRBJ2-3; D call uncertain. V shed 6 bases and J shed 6 bases, with 13 bases lying between them. The CDR3 is made up of 13 amino acids. Germline V gene sequence: CDR1 MNHNY, CDR2 SVGAGI (reference sequence).

This chain connects TRBV7-2 to TRBJ2-3, with TRBD2 identical over 7 bases. V was pared by 5 bases and J by 2 bases, with 7 bases of the junction left unmatched. In germline, CDR1 is SGHTA, CDR2 FQGNSA. The CDR3 has 15 residues. This CDR3 is CASSIPAGTTDTQYF. DNA of the CDR3: TGTGCCAGCAGCATTCCAGCGGGGACCACAGATACGCAGTATTTT.

The J gene is TRBJ1-1, the V gene TRBV7-3; D remains ambiguous. From germline, CDR1 is SGHTA and CDR2 FQGTGA. This CDR3 region has 13 residues. Trimming pared 2 bases from V and 1 base from J, leaving 5 bases between. The chain's CDR3 is CASSLAGNTEAFF. The CDR3 DNA reads TGTGCCAGCAGCTTAGCAGGGAACACTGAAGCTTTCTTT.

The chain couples TRBV19 to TRBJ2-5, with 10 bases identical to TRBD2. Per germline, CDR1 LNHDA and CDR2 SQIVND (reference sequence). V lost 1 base to trimming and J lost 5 bases; unmatched junction nucleotides: 7. This CDR3 has 16 residues. The CDR3 DNA sequence: TGTGCCAGTAGTATAGGGCCTAGCGGGAGAGATGAGACCCAGTACTTC. This gives the protein CASSIGPSGRDETQYF.

The rearrangement uses TRBV2 and TRBJ1-6; 8 nucleotides match TRBD1. The CDR3 length is 14 residues. Per germline, CDR1 SNHLY and CDR2 FYNNEI. J gave up 6 bases and V 5 bases, and 3 bases lay outside the gene matches. The CDR3 coding sequence is TGTGCCAGCAGTTACAGGGGGAGTAATTCACCCCTCCACTTT. It translates to CASSYRGSNSPLHF.